Each of the 14 T cell receptor beta chains below was sequenced from the same sample in a study of monozygotic twins with inflammatory bowel disease. No DNA is given; TCRdb re-called the 5' RACE reads and lists each CDR3 protein once. Recorded here are hundreds of thousands of distinct CDR3 sequences; the top ten clones represent approximately 5.4%. The specimen was blood. The receptor source for this set is a human donor with ulcerative colitis or Crohn's disease, or a healthy co-twin of an affected twin (not recorded which).

V usage is TRBV5-1 and J usage is TRBJ2-3; the D call of TRBD2 rests on TCRdb alone, since no DNA is present to check it. Per the germline V gene, CDR1 is SGHRS and CDR2 is YFSETQ. This CDR3 region has 15 residues. The CDR3 is CASSLDLIPGDTQYF.

The genes are TRBV20-1 and TRBJ2-7. The CDR3 has 13 residues. Germline V gives CDR1 DFQATT, CDR2 SNEGSKA (reference sequence). CDR3 region: CSARAGRSYEQYF.

The chain is built from TRBV5-1 and TRBJ1-4; TCRdb names TRBD1, which stays unverified in the absence of DNA. Looked up from germline, CDR1 is SGHRS and CDR2 is YFSETQ. The CDR3 consists of 14 residues. This CDR3 is CASNTGQGLEKLFF.

The rearrangement uses TRBV25-1 and TRBJ2-1; the D gene TCRdb calls, TRBD1, cannot be checked with no DNA. Germline CDR1 is MGHDK and CDR2 is SYGVNS. The CDR3 has 14 residues. CDR3: CASSDPGTTNEQFF.

V and J are TRBV18 and TRBJ2-7; TCRdb proposes TRBD1, but this gene call is untestable without DNA. CDR1 KGHSH and CDR2 LQKENI come from the germline V gene. The CDR3 runs 15 residues. The CDR3 sequence is CASSPRAGQGYEQYF.

The chain employs TRBV5-1 and TRBJ2-3. The V gene's germline CDR1 is SGHRS and CDR2 YFSETQ. The CDR3 totals 15 residues. CDR3 sequence reads: CASSLQTPAQGTQYF.

The rearrangement uses TRBV18 and TRBJ2-7. CDR1 and CDR2 from the germline V gene are KGHSH and LQKENI. CDR3 size: 12 residues. CDR3 amino acids: CASSPSGGEQYF.

This chain joins TRBV20-1 and TRBJ2-1; TCRdb's D call of TRBD1 is untestable without DNA. The CDR3 consists of 17 residues. Germline V gene lookup returns CDR1 DFQATT and CDR2 SNEGSKA (reference sequence). The CDR3 sequence: CSARDIGRGRGYNEQFF.

The V call is TRBV2, the J call TRBJ1-5; the D gene TCRdb calls, TRBD1, cannot be checked with no DNA. The CDR3 runs to 15 residues. CDR1 is SNHLY and CDR2 is FYNNEI in the germline V gene. This CDR3 reads CASRPDWASNQPQHF.

V usage is TRBV6-5 and J usage is TRBJ2-1; TCRdb's D gene call, TRBD1, goes unchecked for lack of DNA. The CDR3 is 17 amino acids. CDR1 is MNHEY and CDR2 is SVGAGI in the germline V gene. CDR3 sequence: CASSYWGVSSSYNEQFF.

CDR3 region: CASSRSGDRERNQPQHF. The chain couples TRBV6-2 or TRBV6-3 to TRBJ1-5; TCRdb gives TRBD1 as the D gene, but with no DNA this cannot be confirmed. This CDR3 spans 17 amino acids. CDR1 MNHEY and CDR2 SVGEGT come from the germline V gene.

The chain uses TRBV3-1 and TRBJ2-1. Germline CDR1 LGHDT, CDR2 YNNKEL (reference sequence). The CDR3 is 17 residues long. This CDR3 reads CASSQTLNRRPYNEQFF.

The chain joins TRBV9 to TRBJ2-7; the TCRdb D gene call, TRBD1, has no DNA to confirm it. The CDR3 consists of 15 residues. Looked up from germline, CDR1 is SGDLS and CDR2 is YYNGEE. This CDR3 is CASSVGRGSNYEQYF.

The rearrangement joins TRBV7-2 to TRBJ1-4. The CDR3 consists of 16 residues. Germline V lookup: CDR1 SGHTA, CDR2 FQGNSA. CDR3 sequence reads: CASSSLGRGLNEKLFF.